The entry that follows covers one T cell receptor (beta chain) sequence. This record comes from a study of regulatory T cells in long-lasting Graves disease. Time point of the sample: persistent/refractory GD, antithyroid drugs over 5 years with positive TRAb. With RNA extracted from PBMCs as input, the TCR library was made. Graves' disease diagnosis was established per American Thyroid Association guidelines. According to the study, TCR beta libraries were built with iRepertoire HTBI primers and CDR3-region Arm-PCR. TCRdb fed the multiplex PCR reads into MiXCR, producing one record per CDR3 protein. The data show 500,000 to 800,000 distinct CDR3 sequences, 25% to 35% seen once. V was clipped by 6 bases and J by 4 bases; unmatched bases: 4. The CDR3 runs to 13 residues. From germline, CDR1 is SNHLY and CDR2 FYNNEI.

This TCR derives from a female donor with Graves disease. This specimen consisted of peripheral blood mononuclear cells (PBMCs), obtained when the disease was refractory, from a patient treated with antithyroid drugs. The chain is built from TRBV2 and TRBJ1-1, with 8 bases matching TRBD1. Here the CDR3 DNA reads TGTGCCAGCAGCGAGGGACAGGTCACTGAAGCTTTCTTT. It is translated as CASSEGQVTEAFF.